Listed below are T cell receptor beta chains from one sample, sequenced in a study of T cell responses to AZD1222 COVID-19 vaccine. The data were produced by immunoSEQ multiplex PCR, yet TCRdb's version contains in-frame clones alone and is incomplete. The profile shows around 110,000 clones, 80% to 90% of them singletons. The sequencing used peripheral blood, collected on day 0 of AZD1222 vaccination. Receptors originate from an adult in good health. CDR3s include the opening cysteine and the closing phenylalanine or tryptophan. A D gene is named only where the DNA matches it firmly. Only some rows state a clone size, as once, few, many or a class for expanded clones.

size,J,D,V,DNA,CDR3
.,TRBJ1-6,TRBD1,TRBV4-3,TGCGCCAGCAGCCAAGAAGGACAGGGGGCACGGAATTCACCCCTCCACTTT,CASSQEGQGARNSPLHF
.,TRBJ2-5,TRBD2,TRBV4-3,TGCGCCAGCAGCCAACACACTAGCGGGGAAGAGACCCAGTACTTC,CASSQHTSGEETQYF
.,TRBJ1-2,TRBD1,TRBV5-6,TGTGCCAGCAGCATCCACCAGGGGGTGAAAGCTAACTATGGCTACACCTTC,CASSIHQGVKANYGYTF
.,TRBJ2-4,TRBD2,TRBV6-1,TGTGCCAGCAGTGAAGGGACTAGCGGACCAAACATTCAGTACTTC,CASSEGTSGPNIQYF
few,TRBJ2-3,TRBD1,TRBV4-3,TGCGCCAGCAGCCAAGGACAGGGGAGAGATACGCAGTATTTT,CASSQGQGRDTQYF
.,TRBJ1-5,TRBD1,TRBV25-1,TGTGCCAGCGCAGACAGGGCGAACCAGCCCCAGCATTTT,CASADRANQPQHF
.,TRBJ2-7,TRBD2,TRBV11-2,TGTGCCAGCAGCTTAGGGCCTAGCGGGAGATACGAGCAGTACTTC,CASSLGPSGRYEQYF
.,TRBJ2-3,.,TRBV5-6,TGTGCCAGCAGCTTGCTTCGGGCGGCAGATACGCAGTATTTT,CASSLLRAADTQYF
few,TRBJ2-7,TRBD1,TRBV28,TGTGCCAGCAGTTGGACAGGGTACAGTGTCGAGCAGTACTTC,CASSWTGYSVEQYF
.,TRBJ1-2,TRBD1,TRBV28,TGTGCCAGCAGTATCGACAGGGAGTCCTATGGCTACACCTTC,CASSIDRESYGYTF
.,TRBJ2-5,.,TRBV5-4,TGTGCCAGCAGCTTGGTTGGCCAGGAGACCCAGTACTTC,CASSLVGQETQYF
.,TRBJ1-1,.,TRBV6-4,TGTGCCAGCAGTGAGTACGGGACATCGGGGGCCACTGAAGCTTTCTTT,CASSEYGTSGATEAFF
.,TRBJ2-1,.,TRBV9,TGTGCCAGCAGCGTACGGGGAGACCGTATCGGGCTCAATGAGCAGTTCTTC,CASSVRGDRIGLNEQFF
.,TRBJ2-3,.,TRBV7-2,TGTGCCAGCATCCCAGCGGGCCTGAGTAGCACAGATACGCAGTATTTT,CASIPAGLSSTDTQYF
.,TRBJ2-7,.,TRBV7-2,TGTGCCAGCAGCTTAATGGATGCGGAGCAGTACTTC,CASSLMDAEQYF
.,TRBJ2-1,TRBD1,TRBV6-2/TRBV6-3,TGTGCCAGCAGTGCCTCCGGGACAGCTGTCTACAATGAGCAGTTCTTC,CASSASGTAVYNEQFF
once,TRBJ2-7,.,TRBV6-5,TGTGCCAGCCGTTCTAACAGGGAACGCAGGTACGAGCAGTACTTC,CASRSNRERRYEQYF
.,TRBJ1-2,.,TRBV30,TGTGCCTGGAGTCCAGACTATGGCTACACCTTC,CAWSPDYGYTF
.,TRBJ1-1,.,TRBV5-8,TGTGCCAGCAGCTTGGGTGACGTACGGACTGAAGCTTTCTTT,CASSLGDVRTEAFF
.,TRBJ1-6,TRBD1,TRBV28,TGTGCCAGCAGGGGACAGGGTTCCTATAATTCACCCCTCCACTTT,CASRGQGSYNSPLHF
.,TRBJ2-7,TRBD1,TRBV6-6,TGTGCCAGTGCAGGGGGCTACGAGCAGTACTTC,CASAGGYEQYF
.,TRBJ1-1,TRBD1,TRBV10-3,TGTGCCATCAGCCCACAGGGGGTTTCGGGTTCGGCTTTCTTT,CAISPQGVSGSAFF
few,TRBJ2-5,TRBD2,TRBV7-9,TGTGCCAGCAGCTTGATCACTAGCGGGAGTGTTGGGGAGACCCAGTACTTC,CASSLITSGSVGETQYF
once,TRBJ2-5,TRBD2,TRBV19,TGTGCCAGTAGTCCCCGAGCTAGCGGGGTGGGAGAGACCCAGTACTTC,CASSPRASGVGETQYF